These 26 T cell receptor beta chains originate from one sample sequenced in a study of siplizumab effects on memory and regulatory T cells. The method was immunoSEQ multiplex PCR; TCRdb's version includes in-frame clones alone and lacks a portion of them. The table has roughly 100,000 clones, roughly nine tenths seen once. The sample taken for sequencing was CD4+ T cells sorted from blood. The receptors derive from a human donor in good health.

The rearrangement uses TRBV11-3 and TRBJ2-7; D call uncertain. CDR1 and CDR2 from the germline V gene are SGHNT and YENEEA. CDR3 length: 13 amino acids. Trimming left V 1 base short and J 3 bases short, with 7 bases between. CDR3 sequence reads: CASSLGPYYEQYF. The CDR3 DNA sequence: TGTGCCAGCAGCTTAGGACCTTACTACGAGCAGTACTTC.

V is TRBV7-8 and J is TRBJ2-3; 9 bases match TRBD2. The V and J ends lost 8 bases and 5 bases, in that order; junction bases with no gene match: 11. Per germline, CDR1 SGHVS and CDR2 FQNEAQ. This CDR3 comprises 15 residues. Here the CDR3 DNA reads TGTGCCAGCGGGACAATAGCGGGAGCAAGAGATACGCAGTATTTT. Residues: CASGTIAGARDTQYF.

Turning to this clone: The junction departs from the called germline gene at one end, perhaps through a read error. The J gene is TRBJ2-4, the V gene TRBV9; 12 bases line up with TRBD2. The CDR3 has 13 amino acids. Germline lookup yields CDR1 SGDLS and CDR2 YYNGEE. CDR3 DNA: TGTGCCAGCAGCAAACCGACTAGCGGGAGACCGTCCTTC. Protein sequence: CASSKPTSGRPSF.

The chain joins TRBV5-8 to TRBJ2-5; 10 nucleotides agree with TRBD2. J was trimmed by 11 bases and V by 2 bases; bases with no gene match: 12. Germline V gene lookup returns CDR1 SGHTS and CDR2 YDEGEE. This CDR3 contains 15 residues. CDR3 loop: CASSLRSSGSGEQYF. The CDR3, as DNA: TGTGCCAGCAGCTTAAGGTCTAGCGGGAGCGGGGAGCAGTACTTC. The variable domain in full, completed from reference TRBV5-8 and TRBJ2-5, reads EAGVTQSPTHLIKTRGQQATLRCSPISGHTSVYWYQQALGLGLQFLLWYDEGEERNRGNFPPRFSGRQFPNYSSELNVNALELEDSALYLCASSLRSSGSGEQYFGPGTRLLVL.

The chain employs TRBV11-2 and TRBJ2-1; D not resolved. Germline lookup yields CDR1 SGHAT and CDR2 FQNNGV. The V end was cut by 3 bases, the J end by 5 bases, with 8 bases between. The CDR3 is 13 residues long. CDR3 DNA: TGTGCCAGCAGCTTTACGTTAAACAATGAGCAGTTCTTC. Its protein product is CASSFTLNNEQFF.

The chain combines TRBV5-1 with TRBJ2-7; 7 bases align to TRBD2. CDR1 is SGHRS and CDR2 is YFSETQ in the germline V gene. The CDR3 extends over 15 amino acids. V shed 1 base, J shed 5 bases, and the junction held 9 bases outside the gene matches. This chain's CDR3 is CASSLIGRINDEQYF. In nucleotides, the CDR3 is TGCGCCAGCAGCTTGATCGGGAGGATCAACGACGAGCAGTACTTC.

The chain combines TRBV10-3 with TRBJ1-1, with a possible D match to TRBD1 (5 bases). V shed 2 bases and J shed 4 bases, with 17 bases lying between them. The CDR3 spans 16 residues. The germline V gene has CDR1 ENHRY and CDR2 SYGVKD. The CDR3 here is CAISEIGPGVGTEAFF. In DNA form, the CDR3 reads TGTGCCATCAGTGAGATCGGCCCGGGGGTTGGCACTGAAGCTTTCTTT.

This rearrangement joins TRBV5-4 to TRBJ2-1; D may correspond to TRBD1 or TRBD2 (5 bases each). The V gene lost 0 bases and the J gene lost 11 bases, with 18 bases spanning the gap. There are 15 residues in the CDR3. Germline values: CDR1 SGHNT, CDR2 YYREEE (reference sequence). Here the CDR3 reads CASSLAGTAGVKQFF. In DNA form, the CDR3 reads TGTGCCAGCAGCTTGGCCGGGACCGCTGGAGTGAAGCAGTTCTTC.

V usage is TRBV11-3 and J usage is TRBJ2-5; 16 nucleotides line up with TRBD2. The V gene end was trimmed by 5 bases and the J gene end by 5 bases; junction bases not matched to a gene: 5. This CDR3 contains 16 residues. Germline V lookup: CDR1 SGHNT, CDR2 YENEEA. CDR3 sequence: CASSMGLAGGRETQYF. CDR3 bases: TGTGCCAGCAGCATGGGACTAGCGGGAGGGAGGGAGACCCAGTACTTC.

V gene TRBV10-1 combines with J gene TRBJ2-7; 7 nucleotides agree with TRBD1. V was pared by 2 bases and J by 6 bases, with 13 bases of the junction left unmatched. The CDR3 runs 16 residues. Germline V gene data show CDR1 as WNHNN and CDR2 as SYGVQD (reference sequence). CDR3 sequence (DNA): TGCGCCAGCAGTGAGATAAAGACAGGGCGCGCGTTCGAGCAGTACTTC. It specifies CASSEIKTGRAFEQYF.

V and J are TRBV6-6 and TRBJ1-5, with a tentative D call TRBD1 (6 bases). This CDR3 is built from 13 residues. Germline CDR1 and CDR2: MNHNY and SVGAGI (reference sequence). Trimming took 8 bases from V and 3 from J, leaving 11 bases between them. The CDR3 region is CASRGPFNQPQHF. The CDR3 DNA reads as TGTGCCAGCCGGGGGCCCTTCAATCAGCCCCAGCATTTT.

CDR3 coding DNA: TGTGCCAGCAGCTCAGGTCCTTGGGACTACGAGCAGTACTTC. Its translation: CASSSGPWDYEQYF. The chain combines TRBV11-1 with TRBJ2-7; unclear D gene. CDR3 size: 14 residues. Trimming stripped 4 bases from V and 3 bases from J, with 13 bases between. CDR1 SGHAT and CDR2 FQDESV come from the germline V gene (reference sequence).

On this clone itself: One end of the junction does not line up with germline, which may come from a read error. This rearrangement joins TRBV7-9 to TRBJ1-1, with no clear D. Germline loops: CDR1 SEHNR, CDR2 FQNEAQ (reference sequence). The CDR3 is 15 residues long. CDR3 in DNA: TGTGCCAGCACCTTATCCGACCGCAGGAACACTGAAGCTTTCTTT. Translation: CASTLSDRRNTEAFF.

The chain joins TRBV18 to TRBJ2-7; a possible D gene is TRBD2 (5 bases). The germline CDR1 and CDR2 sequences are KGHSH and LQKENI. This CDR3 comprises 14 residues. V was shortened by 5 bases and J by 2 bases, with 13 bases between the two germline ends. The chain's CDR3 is CASSSTSGTYEQYF. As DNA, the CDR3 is TGTGCCAGCTCATCAACCTCCGGGACCTACGAGCAGTACTTC.

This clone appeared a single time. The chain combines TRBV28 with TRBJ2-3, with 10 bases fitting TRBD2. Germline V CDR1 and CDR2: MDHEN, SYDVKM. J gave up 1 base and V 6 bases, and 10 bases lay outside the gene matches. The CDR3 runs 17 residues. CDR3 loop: CASRPLRSGRGTDTQYF. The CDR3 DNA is TGTGCCAGCAGGCCCCTTCGCAGCGGGAGGGGCACAGATACGCAGTATTTT.

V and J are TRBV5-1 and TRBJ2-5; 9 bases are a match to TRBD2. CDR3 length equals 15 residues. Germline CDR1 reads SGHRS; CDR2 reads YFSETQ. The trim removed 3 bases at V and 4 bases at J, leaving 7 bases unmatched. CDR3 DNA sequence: TGCGCCAGCAGCTCAGTAGCGGGAGTGGGAGAGACCCAGTACTTC. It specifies CASSSVAGVGETQYF.

As DNA, the CDR3 is TGTGCCAGCAGCTTATACACTAACACCGGGGAGCTGTTTTTT. Its protein product is CASSLYTNTGELFF. V is TRBV7-3 and J is TRBJ2-2; D unresolved. Per the germline V gene, CDR1 is SGHTA and CDR2 is FQGTGA. This CDR3 region has 14 residues. Trimming took off 2 bases at V and 2 bases at J, with 6 bases between the two ends.

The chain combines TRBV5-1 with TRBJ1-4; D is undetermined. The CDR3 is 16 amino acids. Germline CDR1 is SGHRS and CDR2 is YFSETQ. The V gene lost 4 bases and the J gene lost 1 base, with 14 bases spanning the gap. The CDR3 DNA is TGCGCCAGCAGCCACGGGCGTGGAAGAACTAATGAAAAACTGTTTTTT. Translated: CASSHGRGRTNEKLFF.

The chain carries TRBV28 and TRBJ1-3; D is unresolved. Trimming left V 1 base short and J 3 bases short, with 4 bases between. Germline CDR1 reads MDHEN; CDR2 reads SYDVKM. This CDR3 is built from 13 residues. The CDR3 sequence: CASSLLVGNTIYF. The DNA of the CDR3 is TGTGCCAGCAGTTTATTGGTTGGAAACACCATATATTTT. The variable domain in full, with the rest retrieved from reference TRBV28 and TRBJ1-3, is DVKVTQSSRYLVKRTGEKVFLECVQDMDHENMFWYRQDPGLGLRLIYFSYDVKMKEKGDIPEGYSVSREKKERFSLILESASTNQTSMYLCASSLLVGNTIYFGEGSWLTVV.

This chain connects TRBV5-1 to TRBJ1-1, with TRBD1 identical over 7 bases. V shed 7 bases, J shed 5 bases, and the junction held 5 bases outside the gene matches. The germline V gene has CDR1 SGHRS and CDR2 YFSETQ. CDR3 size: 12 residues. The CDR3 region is CASGRDSTEAFF. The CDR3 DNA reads TGCGCCAGCGGCCGGGACAGTACTGAAGCTTTCTTT.

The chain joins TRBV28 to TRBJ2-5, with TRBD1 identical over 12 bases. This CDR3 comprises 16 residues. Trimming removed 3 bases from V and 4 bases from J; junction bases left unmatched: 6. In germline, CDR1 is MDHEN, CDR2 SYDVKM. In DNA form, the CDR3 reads TGTGCCAGCAGTTTCTCCGGGACAGGGGGCGGAGAGACCCAGTACTTC. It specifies CASSFSGTGGGETQYF.

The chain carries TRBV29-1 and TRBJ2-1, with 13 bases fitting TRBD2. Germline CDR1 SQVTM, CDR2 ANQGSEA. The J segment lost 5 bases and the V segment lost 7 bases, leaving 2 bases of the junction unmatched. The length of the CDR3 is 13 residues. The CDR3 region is CSGTSGRNNEQFF. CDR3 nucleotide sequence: TGCAGCGGGACTAGCGGGAGAAACAATGAGCAGTTCTTC.

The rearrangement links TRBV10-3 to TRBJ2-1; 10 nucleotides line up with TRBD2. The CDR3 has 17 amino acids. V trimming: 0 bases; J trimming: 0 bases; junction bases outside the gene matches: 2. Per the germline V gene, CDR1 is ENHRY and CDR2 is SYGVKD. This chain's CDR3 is CAISESRLAGSYNEQFF. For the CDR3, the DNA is TGTGCCATCAGTGAGTCGAGACTAGCGGGCTCCTACAATGAGCAGTTCTTC.

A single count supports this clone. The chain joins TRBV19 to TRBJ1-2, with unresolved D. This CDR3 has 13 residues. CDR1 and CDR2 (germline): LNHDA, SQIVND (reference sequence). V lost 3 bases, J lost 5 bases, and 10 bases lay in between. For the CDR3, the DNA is TGTGCCAGTAGTATTCGTGGCATTTATGGCTACACCTTC. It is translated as CASSIRGIYGYTF.

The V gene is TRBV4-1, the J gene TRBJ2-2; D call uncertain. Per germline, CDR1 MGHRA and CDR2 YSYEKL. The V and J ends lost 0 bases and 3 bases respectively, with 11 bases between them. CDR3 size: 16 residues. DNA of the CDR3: TGCGCCAGCAGCCAAGATAGTTACAGACACACCGGGGAGCTGTTTTTT. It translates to CASSQDSYRHTGELFF.

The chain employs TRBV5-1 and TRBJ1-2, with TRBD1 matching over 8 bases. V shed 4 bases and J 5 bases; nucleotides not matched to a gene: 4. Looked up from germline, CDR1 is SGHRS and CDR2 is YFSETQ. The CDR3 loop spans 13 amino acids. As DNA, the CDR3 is TGCGCCAGCAGCCCGACAGGGGAATATGGCTACACCTTC. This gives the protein CASSPTGEYGYTF.